Below, 24 T cell receptor beta chains from the same sample are listed, as sequenced in a study of response to subunit inactivated influenza vaccine (dated by TCRdb to the late 2010s). Libraries were made using RT-PCR. These reads were obtained on an Illumina HiSeq 2500. Using fastp trimming at Q25 and MiXCR clonotype assembly, TCRdb reanalyzed the public sequencing data and kept in-frame beta chains. Rows are unified per CDR3 protein, each entry keeping the most common DNA and genes. In all, the sample holds a few hundred thousand distinct CDR3 sequences, and 9.5% to 13% of those were seen once. The top ten clonotypes cover around 12% of the sample. The sample's time point label is to be understood as: approximately 45 days after influenza vaccine administration. The sample consisted of PBMCs from blood, taken around seven weeks after vaccination. The receptors come from a man in his forties or fifties who received an inactivated influenza vaccine. Donor details come from another sample of the same person, matched by shared clones.

This clonotype was observed at least ten times. The chain combines TRBV6-1 with TRBJ1-5, with D tentatively TRBD1 (6 bases). The ends were cut back, 6 bases at V and 2 bases at J, with 14 bases in the middle. Germline V gene lookup returns CDR1 MNHNS and CDR2 SASEGT. This CDR3 comprises 15 residues. CDR3: CASSRQGGGNQPQHF. CDR3 sequence (DNA): TGTGCCAGCAGCCGACAAGGGGGAGGCAATCAGCCCCAGCATTTT.

V usage is TRBV29-1 and J usage is TRBJ1-2, with D tentatively TRBD1 (5 bases). With 0 bases removed from V and 7 bases from J, the gap between germline ends came to 12 bases. Looked up from germline, CDR1 is SQVTM and CDR2 is ANQGSEA. This CDR3 region has 13 residues. As DNA, the CDR3 is TGCAGCGTTGAAGATGGGGGGGTTCTTGGCTACACCTTC. It translates to CSVEDGGVLGYTF.

This clonotype came up a few times. The chain uses TRBV15 and TRBJ2-1; 7 bases match TRBD2. J was trimmed by 4 bases and V by 0 bases; bases with no gene match: 9. Germline lookup yields CDR1 LNHNV and CDR2 YYDKDF (reference sequence). The CDR3 contains 17 residues. The chain's CDR3 is CATSRDIWRERYNEQFF. DNA for the CDR3: TGTGCCACCAGCAGAGATATTTGGCGGGAGAGATACAATGAGCAGTTCTTC.

The sample holds many counts of this clonotype. The chain couples TRBV18 to TRBJ2-3; D not certain. The CDR3 covers 12 residues. V lost 2 bases to trimming and J lost 7 bases, with 7 bases between them. In germline, CDR1 is KGHSH, CDR2 LQKENI. This chain's CDR3 is CASSPVGNTQYF. The CDR3 DNA reads TGTGCCAGCTCACCAGTGGGGAATACGCAGTATTTT.

Only a few counts were recorded for this clonotype. CDR3 amino acids: CASRGLPNEKLFF. The CDR3 DNA follows: TGTGCCAGCAGGGGTTTGCCTAATGAAAAACTGTTTTTT. This rearrangement joins TRBV7-9 to TRBJ1-4, with D uncertain. V gave up 6 bases and J gave up 3 bases, with 8 bases separating them. The CDR3 has 13 amino acids. Germline CDR1 and CDR2: SEHNR and FQNEAQ (reference sequence). The full variable domain, with the rest looked up from reference TRBV7-9 and TRBJ1-4, is DTGVSQNPRHKITKRGQNVTFRCDPISEHNRLYWYRQTLGQGPEFLTYFQNEAQLEKSRLLSDRFSAERPKGSFSTLEIQRTEQGDSAMYLCASRGLPNEKLFFGSGTQLSVL.

J is TRBJ1-5 and V is TRBV7-8, with D perhaps matching TRBD1 (5 bases). The V and J ends lost 5 bases and 4 bases respectively, with 18 bases between them. The CDR3 length is 16 residues. The V gene's germline CDR1 is SGHVS and CDR2 FQNEAQ. CDR3 protein: CASSPRRGAKNQPQHF. The CDR3 DNA follows: TGTGCCAGCAGCCCCCGGCGCGGGGCTAAAAATCAGCCCCAGCATTTT.

The rearrangement uses TRBV7-2 and TRBJ2-5; 8 bases are a match to TRBD2. V trimming: 3 bases; J trimming: 5 bases; junction bases outside the gene matches: 11. From germline, CDR1 is SGHTA and CDR2 FQGNSA. The CDR3 runs to 16 residues. The DNA of the CDR3 is TGTGCCAGCAGCTTGCTCAACGGGAGGGGGTCGGAGACCCAGTACTTC. Its translation: CASSLLNGRGSETQYF.

This clonotype was counted only a few times. The chain joins TRBV6-2 or TRBV6-3 to TRBJ2-3; D possibly uses TRBD1 or TRBD2 (5 bases each). Germline assignment: CDR1 MNHEY and CDR2 SVGEGT. The germline V and J ends were trimmed by 2 bases and 7 bases, with 13 bases remaining between them. The CDR3 has 14 residues. The CDR3 bases are TGTGCCAGCAGTTACCACCGGGACGGTTATACGCAGTATTTT. Translation: CASSYHRDGYTQYF.

This clonotype was seen only a few times. The rearrangement uses TRBV12-3 or TRBV12-4 and TRBJ1-2, with D tentatively TRBD1 (5 bases). The CDR3 spans 13 residues. The V end was cut by 4 bases, the J end by 4 bases, with 10 bases between. The CDR3 sequence is CASSSGTFYGYTF. CDR3 bases: TGTGCCAGCAGTTCCGGGACCTTCTATGGCTACACCTTC.

This clonotype showed up many times. V and J are TRBV15 and TRBJ2-7; TRBD2 might be the D (5 bases). Trimming stripped 0 bases from V and 2 bases from J, with 8 bases between. The CDR3 is 14 residues long. The germline gives CDR1 LNHNV, CDR2 YYDKDF (reference sequence). The CDR3 region is CATSRERTPYEQYF. The CDR3, as DNA: TGTGCCACCAGCAGAGAACGGACTCCCTACGAGCAGTACTTC.

This clonotype was seen repeatedly, ten times or more. V gene TRBV7-2 combines with J gene TRBJ2-7; D uncertain. Germline lookup yields CDR1 SGHTA and CDR2 FQGNSA. The CDR3 sequence is 11 residues long. Trimming removed 2 bases at V and 5 bases at J, with 4 bases between. The CDR3 sequence is CASSLINEQYF. The CDR3 DNA reads as TGTGCCAGCAGCTTAATAAACGAGCAGTACTTC.

This clonotype was observed many times. The chain has TRBV29-1 and TRBJ2-1; TRBD2 matches 8 bases. The CDR3 contains 16 residues. V was clipped by 2 bases and J by 4 bases; unmatched bases: 10. Germline V gene lookup returns CDR1 SQVTM and CDR2 ANQGSEA. The CDR3 DNA reads TGCAGCGTTGAAAGGGCGCGGGAGGCCCTTTACAATGAGCAGTTCTTC. Protein product: CSVERAREALYNEQFF.

This clonotype has only a few counts. The J gene is TRBJ1-4, the V gene TRBV12-3 or TRBV12-4, with D unresolved. CDR3 length: 15 residues. The V end lost 4 bases, the J end lost 0 bases, and 9 bases lay between the germline ends. The CDR3 DNA reads TGTGCCAGCAGTTCCCCTCGAACAACTAATGAAAAACTGTTTTTT. Translating gives CASSSPRTTNEKLFF.

CDR3 sequence reads: CASSQVLGFAGELFF. DNA of the CDR3: TGTGCCAGCAGCCAAGTGTTGGGTTTCGCCGGGGAGCTGTTTTTT. J is TRBJ2-2 and V is TRBV3-1; D is undetermined. The germline V gene has CDR1 LGHDT and CDR2 YNNKEL (reference sequence). Trimming took 1 base from V and 6 from J, leaving 12 bases between them. This CDR3 spans 15 amino acids.

Only a few counts were recorded for this clonotype. The CDR3 is CASSSDLYGYTF. The CDR3 bases are TGTGCCAGCAGTTCGGATTTATATGGCTACACCTTC. The gene calls are TRBV6-6 and TRBJ1-2; D not resolved. V was pared by 4 bases and J by 5 bases, with 8 bases between. Germline V CDR1 and CDR2: MNHNY, SVGAGI (reference sequence). The CDR3 consists of 12 residues.

This clonotype occurred a few times. The chain combines TRBV27 with TRBJ2-7; 9 nucleotides match TRBD1. The V segment lost 5 bases and the J segment 2 bases; nucleotides outside the gene matches: 7. This CDR3 is built from 15 residues. Germline loops: CDR1 MNHEY, CDR2 SMNVEV (reference sequence). DNA for the CDR3: TGTGCCAGCAGTGTACAGGGGGCGAGGACCTACGAGCAGTACTTC. This codes for CASSVQGARTYEQYF.

The rearrangement links TRBV20-1 to TRBJ2-3; 7 bases fit TRBD2. CDR3 length equals 13 residues. CDR1 is DFQATT, CDR2 SNEGSKA, per germline (reference sequence). Unmatched junction bases numbered 7, after V lost 3 bases and J lost 7 bases. In nucleotides, the CDR3 is TGCAGTGCTAGGGGGGGGAGCTTGAATACGCAGTATTTT. Protein sequence: CSARGGSLNTQYF.

This clonotype occurred a few times. The chain employs TRBV6-2 or TRBV6-3 and TRBJ1-1; 9 bases map to TRBD1. Looked up from germline, CDR1 is MNHEY and CDR2 is SVGEGT. The trim removed 4 bases at V and 1 base at J, leaving 7 bases unmatched. The CDR3 consists of 16 residues. This CDR3 reads CASSWGQGRGNTEAFF. The CDR3 DNA reads as TGTGCCAGCAGTTGGGGACAGGGTAGGGGGAACACTGAAGCTTTCTTT.

This clonotype turned up a few times. This chain links TRBV11-2 with TRBJ2-1, with 7 bases aligning to TRBD1. The V and J ends lost 1 base and 4 bases, in that order; junction bases with no gene match: 1. The germline CDR1 and CDR2 sequences are SGHAT and FQNNGV. The CDR3 sequence is 14 residues long. CDR3 protein: CASSLATGYNEQFF. The CDR3 DNA is TGTGCCAGCAGCTTAGCGACAGGGTACAATGAGCAGTTCTTC.

This clonotype was observed a few times. V gene TRBV7-2 combines with J gene TRBJ1-1, with 7 bases fitting TRBD1. CDR3 length: 15 residues. V shed 1 base, J shed 6 bases, and the junction held 8 bases outside the gene matches. Germline V gives CDR1 SGHTA, CDR2 FQGNSA. CDR3 nucleotide sequence: TGTGCCAGCAGCTTAGTTCCGGACAGGACAGCTGAAGCTTTCTTT. The encoded protein is CASSLVPDRTAEAFF.

The V and J genes are TRBV12-3 or TRBV12-4 and TRBJ2-5, with D hard to call. The CDR3 is 14 residues long. V was trimmed by 2 bases and J by 1 base, leaving 8 bases between them. The CDR3: CASSLLLGQETQYF. CDR3 DNA: TGTGCCAGCAGTTTACTATTGGGCCAAGAGACCCAGTACTTC.

The table lists this clonotype with many counts. This chain connects TRBV12-3 or TRBV12-4 to TRBJ2-1; D not certain. The CDR3 is 11 amino acids. The ends were cut back, 3 bases at V and 10 bases at J, with 7 bases in the middle. CDR3 loop: CASSFRVEQFF. The CDR3 DNA reads as TGTGCCAGCAGTTTTCGGGTCGAGCAGTTCTTC.

The gene calls are TRBV19 and TRBJ2-1; 8 bases are shared with TRBD2. V dropped 6 bases and J dropped 10; count of bases not matched to a gene: 11. This CDR3 region has 14 residues. CDR1 and CDR2 (germline): LNHDA, SQIVND (reference sequence). The CDR3 sequence: CASRRAGAGEEQFF. The CDR3 region has the DNA TGTGCCAGTAGAAGAGCGGGAGCGGGAGAGGAGCAGTTCTTC.

The rearrangement joins TRBV10-3 to TRBJ2-6; D remains unclear. CDR1 is ENHRY and CDR2 is SYGVKD in the germline V gene. With 2 bases removed from V and 2 bases from J, the gap between germline ends came to 4 bases. This CDR3 spans 14 amino acids. CDR3 nucleotide sequence: TGTGCCATCAGTGAGGGGGCTGGGGCCAACGTCCTGACTTTC. Amino acids: CAISEGAGANVLTF.